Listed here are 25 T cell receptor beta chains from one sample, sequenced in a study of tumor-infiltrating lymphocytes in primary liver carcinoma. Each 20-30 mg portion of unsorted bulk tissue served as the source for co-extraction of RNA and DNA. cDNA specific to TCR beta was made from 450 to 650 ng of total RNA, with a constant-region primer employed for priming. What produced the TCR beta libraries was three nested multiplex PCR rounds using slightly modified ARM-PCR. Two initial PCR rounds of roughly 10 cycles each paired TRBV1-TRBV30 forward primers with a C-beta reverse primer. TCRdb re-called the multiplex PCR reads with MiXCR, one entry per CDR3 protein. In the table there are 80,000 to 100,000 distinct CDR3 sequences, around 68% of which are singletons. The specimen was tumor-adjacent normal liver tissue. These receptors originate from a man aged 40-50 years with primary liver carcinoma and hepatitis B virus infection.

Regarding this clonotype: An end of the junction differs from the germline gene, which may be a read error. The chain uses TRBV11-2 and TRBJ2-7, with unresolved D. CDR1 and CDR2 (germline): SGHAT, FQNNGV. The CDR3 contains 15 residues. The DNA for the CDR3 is TGTGCCAGCAGCCTGTGGTCAGGCCCCTCAGGCGAGCATCACTTC. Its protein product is CASSLWSGPSGEHHF. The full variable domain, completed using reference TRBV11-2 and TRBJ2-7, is EAGVAQSPRYKIIEKRQSVAFWCNPISGHATLYWYQQILGQGPKLLIQFQNNGVVDDSQLPKDRFSAERLKGVDSTLKIQPAKLEDSAVYLCASSLWSGPSGEHHFGPGTRLTVT.

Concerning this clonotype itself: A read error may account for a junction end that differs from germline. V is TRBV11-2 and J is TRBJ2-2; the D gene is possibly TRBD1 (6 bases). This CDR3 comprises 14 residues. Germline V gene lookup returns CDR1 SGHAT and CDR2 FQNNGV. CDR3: CASSLHRESMELFF. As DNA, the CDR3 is TGTGCCAGCAGTTTGCACAGGGAATCAATGGAGTTGTTTTTT.

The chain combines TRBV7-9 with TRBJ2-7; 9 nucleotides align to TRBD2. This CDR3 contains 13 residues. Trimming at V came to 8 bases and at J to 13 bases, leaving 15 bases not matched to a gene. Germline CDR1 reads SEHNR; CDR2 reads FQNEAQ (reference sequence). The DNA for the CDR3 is TGTGCCAGCGGCATGGGGACTAGCTCAGGGCAATACTTC. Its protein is CASGMGTSSGQYF.

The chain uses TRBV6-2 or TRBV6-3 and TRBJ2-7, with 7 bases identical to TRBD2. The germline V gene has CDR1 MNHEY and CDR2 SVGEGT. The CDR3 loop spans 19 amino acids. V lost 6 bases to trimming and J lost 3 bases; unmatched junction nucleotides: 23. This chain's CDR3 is CASRILLAERFPGHYEQYF. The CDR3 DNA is TGTGCCAGCAGGATCCTGCTAGCGGAGCGGTTCCCCGGGCACTACGAGCAGTACTTC.

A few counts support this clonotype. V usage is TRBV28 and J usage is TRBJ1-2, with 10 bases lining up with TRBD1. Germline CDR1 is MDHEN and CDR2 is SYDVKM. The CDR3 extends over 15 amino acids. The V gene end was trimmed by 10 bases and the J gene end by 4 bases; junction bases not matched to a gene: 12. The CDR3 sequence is CAIPVTGGKSYGYTF. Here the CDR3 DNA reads TGTGCCATCCCGGTGACAGGGGGCAAAAGCTATGGCTACACCTTC.

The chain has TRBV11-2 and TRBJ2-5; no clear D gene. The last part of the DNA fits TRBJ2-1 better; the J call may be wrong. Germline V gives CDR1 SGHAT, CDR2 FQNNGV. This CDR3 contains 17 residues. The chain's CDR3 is CASSSPLGGRLQETQFF. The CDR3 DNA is TGTGCCAGCAGCTCCCCCCTTGGCGGAAGACTCCAAGAGACCCAGTTCTTC.

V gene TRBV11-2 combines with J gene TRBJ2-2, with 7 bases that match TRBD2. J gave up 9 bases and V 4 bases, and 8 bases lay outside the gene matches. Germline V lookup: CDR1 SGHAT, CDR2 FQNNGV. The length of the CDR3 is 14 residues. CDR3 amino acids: CASSYGGNVRELFF. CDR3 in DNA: TGTGCCAGCAGCTACGGGGGGAATGTCAGGGAGCTGTTTTTT.

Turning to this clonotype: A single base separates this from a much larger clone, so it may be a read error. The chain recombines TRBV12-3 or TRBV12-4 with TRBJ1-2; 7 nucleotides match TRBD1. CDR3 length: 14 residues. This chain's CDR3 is CASSLPGTAYGYAF. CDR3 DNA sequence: TGTGCCAGCAGTTTACCTGGGACAGCTTATGGCTACGCCTTC.

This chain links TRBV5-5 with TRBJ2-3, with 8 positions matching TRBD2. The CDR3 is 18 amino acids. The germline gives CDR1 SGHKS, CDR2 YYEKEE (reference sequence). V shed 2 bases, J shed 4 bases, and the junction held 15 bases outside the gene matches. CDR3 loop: CASSLAATGGIGADTQYF. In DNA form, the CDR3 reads TGTGCCAGCAGCTTAGCCGCAACGGGAGGGATCGGGGCAGATACGCAGTATTTT.

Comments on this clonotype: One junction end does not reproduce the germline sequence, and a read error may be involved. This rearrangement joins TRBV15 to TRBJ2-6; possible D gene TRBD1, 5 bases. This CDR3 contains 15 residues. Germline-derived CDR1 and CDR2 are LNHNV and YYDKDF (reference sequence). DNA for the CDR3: TGTGCCACCAGCAACAGGATGTCTGAGGCCAACGTCCTGACTTTC. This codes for CATSNRMSEANVLTF.

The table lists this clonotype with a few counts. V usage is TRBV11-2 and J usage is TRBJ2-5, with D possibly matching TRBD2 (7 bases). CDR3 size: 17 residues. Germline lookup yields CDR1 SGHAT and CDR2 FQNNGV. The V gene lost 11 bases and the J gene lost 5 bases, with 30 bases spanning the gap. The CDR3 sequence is CAGNPGTLGGVGETQYF. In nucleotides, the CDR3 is TGTGCCGGCAACCCTGGGACTTTAGGGGGGGTAGGGGAGACCCAGTACTTC.

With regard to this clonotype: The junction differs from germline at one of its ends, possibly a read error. CDR3 DNA sequence: TGTAGTGTTGAACCACCAGGAGTTGGTGGCTACACCTTC. Amino acids: CSVEPPGVGGYTF. The chain combines TRBV29-1 with TRBJ1-2; D call uncertain. The CDR3 runs 13 residues. Germline CDR1 is SQVTM and CDR2 is ANQGSEA.

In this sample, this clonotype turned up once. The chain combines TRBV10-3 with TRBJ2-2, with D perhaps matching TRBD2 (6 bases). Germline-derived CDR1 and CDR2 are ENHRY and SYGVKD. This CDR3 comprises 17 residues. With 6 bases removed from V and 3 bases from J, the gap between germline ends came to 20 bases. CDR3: CAISFSRLVVHTGELFF. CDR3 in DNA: TGTGCCATCAGCTTTTCTAGACTAGTGGTTCACACCGGGGAGCTGTTTTTT.

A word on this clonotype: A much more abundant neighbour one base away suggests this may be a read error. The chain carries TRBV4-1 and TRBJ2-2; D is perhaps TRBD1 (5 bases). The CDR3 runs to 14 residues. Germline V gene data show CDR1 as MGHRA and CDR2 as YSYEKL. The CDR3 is CASSLTQGTWELFF. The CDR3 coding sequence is TGCGCCAGCAGCCTTACCCAGGGCACCTGGGAGCTGTTTTTT.

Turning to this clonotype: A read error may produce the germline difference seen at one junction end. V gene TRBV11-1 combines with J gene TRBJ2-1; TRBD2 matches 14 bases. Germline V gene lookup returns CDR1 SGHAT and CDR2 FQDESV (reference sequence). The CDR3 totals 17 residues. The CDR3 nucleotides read TGTGCCAGCAGCCTGGGACTAGCGGGAGAAGTTGAGGATGATCAGTTCTTC. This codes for CASSLGLAGEVEDDQFF.

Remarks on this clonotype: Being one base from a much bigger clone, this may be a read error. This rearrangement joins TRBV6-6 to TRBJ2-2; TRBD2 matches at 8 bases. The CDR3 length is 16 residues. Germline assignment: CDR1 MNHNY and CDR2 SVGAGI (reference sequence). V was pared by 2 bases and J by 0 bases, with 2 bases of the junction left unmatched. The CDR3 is CASSYLRGANTGELFF. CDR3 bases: TGTGCCAGCAGTTACCTGCGGGGGGCGAACACCGGGGAGCTGTTTTTT.

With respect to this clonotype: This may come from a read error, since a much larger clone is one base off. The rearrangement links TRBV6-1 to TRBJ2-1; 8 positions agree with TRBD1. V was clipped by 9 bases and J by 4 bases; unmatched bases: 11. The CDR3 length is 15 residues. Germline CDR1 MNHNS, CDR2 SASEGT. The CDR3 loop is CASTRDRSFYNEQFF. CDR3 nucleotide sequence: TGTGCCAGTACCAGGGACAGGAGTTTTTACAATGAGCAGTTCTTC.

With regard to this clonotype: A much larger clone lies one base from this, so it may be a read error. CDR3 sequence: CASSLGQPGYEQYF. The CDR3 DNA is TGTGCCAGCAGCTTGGGACAGCCAGGCTACGAGCAGTACTTC. V gene TRBV5-4 combines with J gene TRBJ2-7, with D possibly TRBD1 on 5 matching bases. V was cut by 0 bases and J by 3 bases, with 10 bases left in between. Germline CDR1 and CDR2: SGHNT and YYREEE (reference sequence). The CDR3 spans 14 residues. Full variable domain (missing parts from reference TRBV5-4 and TRBJ2-7): ETGVTQSPTHLIKTRGQQVTLRCSSQSGHNTVSWYQQALGQGPQFIFQYYREEENGRGNFPPRFSGLQFPNYSSELNVNALELDDSALYLCASSLGQPGYEQYFGPGTRLTVT.

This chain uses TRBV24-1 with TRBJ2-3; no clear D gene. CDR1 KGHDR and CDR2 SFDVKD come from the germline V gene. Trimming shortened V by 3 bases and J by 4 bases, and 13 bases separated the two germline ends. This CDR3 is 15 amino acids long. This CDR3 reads CATSDPRHGSDTQYF. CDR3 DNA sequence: TGTGCCACCAGTGATCCACGGCATGGATCAGATACGCAGTATTTT.

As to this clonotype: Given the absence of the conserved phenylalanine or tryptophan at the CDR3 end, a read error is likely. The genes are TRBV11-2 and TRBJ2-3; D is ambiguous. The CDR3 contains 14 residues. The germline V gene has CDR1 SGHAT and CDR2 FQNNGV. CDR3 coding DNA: TGTGCCAGCAGCTCAGAAAGAGGCACAGATATGCAGTATTAT. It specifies CASSSERGTDMQYY.

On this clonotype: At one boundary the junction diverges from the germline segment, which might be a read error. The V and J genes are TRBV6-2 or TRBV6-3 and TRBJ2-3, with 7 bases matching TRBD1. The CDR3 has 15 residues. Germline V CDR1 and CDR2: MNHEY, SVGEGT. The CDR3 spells CASSKDRTYTDAQYF. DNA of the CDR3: TGTGCCAGTAGCAAGGACAGGACCTACACAGATGCGCAGTATTTT.

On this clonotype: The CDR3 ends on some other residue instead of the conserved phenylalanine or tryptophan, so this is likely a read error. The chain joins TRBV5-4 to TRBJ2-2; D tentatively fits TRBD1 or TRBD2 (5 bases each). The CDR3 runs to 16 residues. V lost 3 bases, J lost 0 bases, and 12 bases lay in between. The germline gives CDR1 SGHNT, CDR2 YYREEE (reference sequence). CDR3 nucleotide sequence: TGTGCCAGCAGCTACGGAAAGGGACCGAACACCGGGGAGCTGTTTCTT. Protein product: CASSYGKGPNTGELFL.

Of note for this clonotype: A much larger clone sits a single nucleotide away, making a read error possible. CDR3 DNA sequence: TGTGCCAGCAATCTATCAATTCGGACAGGAGCCTACGAGCAGTACTTC. This sequence encodes CASNLSIRTGAYEQYF. V gene TRBV28 combines with J gene TRBJ2-7, with 7 bases aligning to TRBD1. V lost 7 bases, J lost 2 bases, and 14 bases stayed unmatched. There are 16 residues in the CDR3. The germline V gene has CDR1 MDHEN and CDR2 SYDVKM.

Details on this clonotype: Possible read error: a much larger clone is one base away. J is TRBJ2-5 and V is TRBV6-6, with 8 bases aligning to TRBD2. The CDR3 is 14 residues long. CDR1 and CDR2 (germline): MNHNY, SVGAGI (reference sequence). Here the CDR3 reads CARSSSGGRETQYF. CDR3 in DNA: TGTGCCAGAAGTTCCTCGGGGGGGAGGGAGACCCAGTACTTC.

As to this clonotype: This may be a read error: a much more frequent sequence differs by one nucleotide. This CDR3 is CASSLGQQAYEQYF. The CDR3 nucleotides are TGTGCCAGCAGCTTGGGACAGCAAGCCTACGAGCAGTACTTC. The chain links TRBV5-4 to TRBJ2-7; D perhaps matches TRBD1 (5 bases). There are 14 residues in the CDR3. The germline CDR1 and CDR2 sequences are SGHNT and YYREEE (reference sequence). V lost 0 bases to trimming and J lost 2 bases, with 9 bases between them.